This TCR beta chain appears in the sequencing data of a study of blood T cell repertoires in COVID-19. This CDR3 spans 13 amino acids. Germline V lookup: CDR1 MNHNY, CDR2 SVGAGI (reference sequence). Trimming cost V 5 bases and J 6 bases, with 14 bases left between them. Here immunoSEQ multiplex PCR was the method, and the copy in TCRdb shows in-frame clones only, minus some. The profile covers 35,000 to 50,000 clones, with around 88% appearing a single time and 3.7% taken by the ten largest. The chain combines TRBV6-6 with TRBJ2-7; TRBD1 might be the D (6 bases). The sample consisted of peripheral blood. This sequence was found in a human donor in a cohort sampled during active COVID-19. Here the CDR3 DNA reads TGTGCCAGCAGTCCCACAGGGCATTCCGAGCAGTACTTC. It yields the protein CASSPTGHSEQYF.